This TCR beta chain was profiled in a study of blood T cell repertoires in COVID-19. In the study overall: The samples span acute and convalescent COVID-19 from the United States, Italy and Spain.

The authors' processing: Amplification of reference gene primers was used by the study to estimate nucleated cell counts. Here immunoSEQ multiplex PCR was the method, and the copy in TCRdb shows in-frame clones only, minus some. That table is the source of V, J and clone size, and D and trimming were worked out from the DNA. Here the sample spans about 210,000 clones, under 95% being singletons. The sample taken for sequencing was peripheral blood. The source is a man aged 25-45 years with acute or convalescent COVID-19.

CDR3 sequence reads: CASSQDRTSGVSYEQYF. In DNA, the CDR3 is TGCGCCAGCAGCCAAGATAGGACTAGCGGGGTCTCCTACGAGCAGTACTTC. J is TRBJ2-7 and V is TRBV4-1; 12 positions agree with TRBD2. The CDR3 is made up of 17 amino acids. CDR1 and CDR2 (germline): MGHRA, YSYEKL. V lost 0 bases and J lost 0; bases outside the gene matches: 3.